The clone carrying this T cell receptor (beta chain) occurred once. Its antigen remains unknown. Clones were read by immunoSEQ multiplex PCR, and TCRdb kept only the in-frame ones, dropping some. This sample has more than 20,000 clones, with 92% found just once. This CDR3 is 16 amino acids long. CDR1 and CDR2 from the germline V gene are SGHTA and FQGTGA. V lost 0 bases and J 1 base, leaving 13 bases between the germline ends. This sample was taken from a study of T cells in narcolepsy. Overall study results and limits: Autoreactive clone sequences were missing from some blood memory CD4+ repertoires. Same-patient CSF and blood CD4+ T cell clonotypes included HCRT-specific and TRIB2-specific autoreactive ones. Reportedly, autoreactive clonotypes were serially detected in patients' blood but not controls'.

The source is a human donor with narcolepsy. V gene TRBV7-3 combines with J gene TRBJ2-7, with D perhaps being TRBD1 or TRBD2 (5 bases each). The sample comprised CD45RA- memory CD4+ T cells from PBMCs. CDR3 in amino acids: CASSLTGTGPSYEQYF. The DNA of the CDR3 is TGTGCCAGCAGCTTAACAGGGACCGGACCTTCCTACGAGCAGTACTTC.